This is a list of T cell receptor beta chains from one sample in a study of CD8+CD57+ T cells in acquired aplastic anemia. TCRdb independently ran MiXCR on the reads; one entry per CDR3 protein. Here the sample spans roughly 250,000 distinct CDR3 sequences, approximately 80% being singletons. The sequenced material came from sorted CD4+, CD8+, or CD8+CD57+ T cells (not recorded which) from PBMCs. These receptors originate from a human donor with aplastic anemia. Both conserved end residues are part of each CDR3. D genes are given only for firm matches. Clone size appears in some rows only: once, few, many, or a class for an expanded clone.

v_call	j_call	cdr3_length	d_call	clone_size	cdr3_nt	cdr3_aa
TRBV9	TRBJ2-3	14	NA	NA	TGTGCCAGCAGCGTAGGGGGCGTTGGCTACGAGCAGTATTTT	CASSVGGVGYEQYF
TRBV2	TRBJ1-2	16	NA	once	TGTGCCAGCAGCGTGGTGGGGGAGGCGCTCGTTTATGGCTACACCTTC	CASSVVGEALVYGYTF
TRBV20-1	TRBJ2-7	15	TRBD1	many	TGCAGTGCTAGAAACCCGGGACAGGGGGGCGTCGAGCAGTACTTC	CSARNPGQGGVEQYF
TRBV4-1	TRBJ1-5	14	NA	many	TGCGCCAGCAGCCAAGGACAGTCCAATCAGCCCCAGCATTTT	CASSQGQSNQPQHF
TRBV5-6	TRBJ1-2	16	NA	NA	TGTGCCAGCAGCTTACAGAGCGGGGGCTTGGACTATGGCTACACCTTC	CASSLQSGGLDYGYTF
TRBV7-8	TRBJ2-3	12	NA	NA	TGTGCCAGCAGCTTAGCGTCAGGTACGCAGTATTTT	CASSLASGTQYF
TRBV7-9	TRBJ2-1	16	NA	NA	TGTGCCAGCAGCTTTCTAAAGGACGTGAGGAGCGGACTGCAGTTCTTC	CASSFLKDVRSGLQFF
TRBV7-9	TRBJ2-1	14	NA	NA	TGTGCCAGCAGCTTAATGCTTGGGTACGATGAGCAGTTCTTC	CASSLMLGYDEQFF
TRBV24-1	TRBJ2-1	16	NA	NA	TGTGCCACCAGTGATTGGAAATCGCGGGTGATGAATGAGCAGTTCTTC	CATSDWKSRVMNEQFF
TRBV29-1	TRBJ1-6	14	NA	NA	TGCAGCGTTGGAGAGGGACAATGGAATTCACCCCTCCACTTT	CSVGEGQWNSPLHF
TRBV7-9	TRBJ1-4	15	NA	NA	TGTGCCAGCAGCTTAAGTGAAGGCGGCCGAGAAAAACTGTTTTTT	CASSLSEGGREKLFF